Listed here are 9 T cell receptor beta chains from one sample, sequenced in a study of breast tumors, draining lymph nodes, adjacent tissues (dated by TCRdb to the mid-2010s). Lymph node samples came from the axillary draining lymph nodes of breast cancer patients. Library preparation was by multiplex PCR. Sequenced on an Illumina HiSeq 2000. In TCRdb, the public reads were trimmed at Q25 with fastp and aligned with MiXCR, with productive beta chains retained. Each CDR3 protein gets just one entry, which takes the most common genes and DNA from the rows behind it. The sample data list 180,000 or so distinct CDR3 sequences, and 33% of these were observed just once. The ten top clones hold more than 3.5% of the sample. Sequenced sample: axillary lymph node tissue. These receptors were collected from a female donor with breast cancer. Some clones in this sample may be carry-over from other donors' samples.

The V gene is TRBV10-3, the J gene TRBJ1-3; no definite D call. The CDR3 loop spans 12 amino acids. Trimming cost V 7 bases and J 7 bases, with 11 bases left between them. Germline CDR1 is ENHRY and CDR2 is SYGVKD. The CDR3: CAIKDRPNTIYF. CDR3 sequence (DNA): TGTGCCATCAAGGACCGACCGAACACCATATATTTT.

Details on this clonotype: This may be a read error: a much more frequent sequence differs by one nucleotide. V usage is TRBV27 and J usage is TRBJ2-6; D tentatively fits TRBD1 or TRBD2 (6 bases each). CDR1 is MNHEY, CDR2 SMNVEV, per germline (reference sequence). CDR3 size: 13 residues. The CDR3 coding sequence is TGTGCCAGCAGTTTTAGGGGGGCCAACGCCCTGACTTTC. It encodes CASSFRGANALTF.

The chain employs TRBV28 and TRBJ1-5; perhaps TRBD1 as D (5 bases). The germline gives CDR1 MDHEN, CDR2 SYDVKM. There are 14 residues in the CDR3. V was shortened by 7 bases and J by 6 bases, with 16 bases between the two germline ends. DNA for the CDR3: TGTGCCAGCACCCAAAAAACAGGTGCTCAGCCCCAGCATTTT. This gives the protein CASTQKTGAQPQHF.

This clonotype was found many times. This chain joins TRBV4-2 and TRBJ2-7; D gene uncertain. With 1 base removed from V and 8 bases from J, the gap between germline ends came to 9 bases. The CDR3 has 12 residues. Germline values: CDR1 LGHNA, CDR2 YNFKEQ. The CDR3 spells CASSQVEAQQYF. DNA of the CDR3: TGTGCCAGCAGCCAAGTTGAAGCCCAGCAGTACTTC.

This clonotype was found many times. The rearrangement joins TRBV27 to TRBJ2-5; no clear D. Germline V gene sequence: CDR1 MNHEY, CDR2 SMNVEV (reference sequence). The CDR3 is made up of 12 amino acids. The V gene lost 4 bases and the J gene lost 5 bases, with 8 bases spanning the gap. The CDR3 nucleotides read TGTGCCAGCAGTTCCCACCGGGAGACCCAGTACTTC. It specifies CASSSHRETQYF.

This clonotype showed up many times. CDR3 region: CASTGQGSYEQYF. The CDR3 DNA is TGTGCCAGCACCGGACAGGGCTCCTACGAGCAGTACTTC. This chain connects TRBV27 to TRBJ2-7, with 8 bases lining up with TRBD1. Germline V gene lookup returns CDR1 MNHEY and CDR2 SMNVEV (reference sequence). This CDR3 has 13 residues. V shed 7 bases and J 0 bases; nucleotides not matched to a gene: 2.

This clonotype was seen repeatedly, ten times or more. This chain uses TRBV7-3 with TRBJ2-6; D not resolved. The V gene's germline CDR1 is SGHTA and CDR2 FQGTGA. This CDR3 has 13 amino acids. The V gene lost 6 bases and the J gene lost 4 bases, with 7 bases spanning the gap. The CDR3 reads CASRPTGANVLTF. The CDR3 coding sequence is TGTGCCAGCAGACCAACGGGGGCCAACGTCCTGACTTTC.

This clonotype was seen many times. The CDR3 protein is CASSIGRMTGELFF. DNA of the CDR3: TGTGCCAGTAGTATCGGCCGGATGACCGGGGAGCTGTTTTTT. V usage is TRBV19 and J usage is TRBJ2-2; D is unclear. In germline, CDR1 is LNHDA, CDR2 SQIVND (reference sequence). V was cut by 3 bases and J by 5 bases, with 10 bases left in between. The CDR3 length is 14 residues.

This clonotype was detected ten times or more. The chain joins TRBV6-5 to TRBJ1-3; D remains ambiguous. Germline V gives CDR1 MNHEY, CDR2 SVGAGI. This CDR3 has 15 amino acids. Trimming shortened V by 1 base and J by 1 base, and 8 bases separated the two germline ends. CDR3 residues: CASSYLGGSGNTIYF. CDR3 DNA sequence: TGTGCCAGCAGTTACTTAGGAGGGTCTGGAAACACCATATATTTT.